The source of this T cell receptor beta chain is a study of T cell responses to AZD1222 COVID-19 vaccine. Study-wide points: Dominant at 160-218 and 743-854, vaccine-associated CD4 TCRs also spanned spike.

The repertoire was sequenced with immunoSEQ multiplex PCR; TCRdb's copy has only in-frame clones and lacks some. The sample yields around 100,000 clones, 80% to 90% seen once. The CDR3 extends over 15 amino acids. With 7 bases removed from V and 7 bases from J, the gap between germline ends came to 23 bases. CDR1 and CDR2 (germline): SEHNR, FQNEAQ (reference sequence). This clone has a handful of counts. Its specificity is unknown. The chain has TRBV7-9 and TRBJ2-7; TRBD1 or TRBD2 may be the D gene (5 bases each). The starting material was peripheral blood, obtained on day 0 of MenACWY control vaccination. This sequence was found in an adult in good health. This chain's CDR3 is CASTPPGPNEGEQYF. In DNA form, the CDR3 reads TGTGCCAGCACCCCCCCCGGGCCAAACGAGGGGGAGCAGTACTTC. The whole variable domain, remainder taken from reference TRBV7-9 and TRBJ2-7, is DTGVSQNPRHKITKRGQNVTFRCDPISEHNRLYWYRQTLGQGPEFLTYFQNEAQLEKSRLLSDRFSAERPKGSFSTLEIQRTEQGDSAMYLCASTPPGPNEGEQYFGPGTRLTVT.